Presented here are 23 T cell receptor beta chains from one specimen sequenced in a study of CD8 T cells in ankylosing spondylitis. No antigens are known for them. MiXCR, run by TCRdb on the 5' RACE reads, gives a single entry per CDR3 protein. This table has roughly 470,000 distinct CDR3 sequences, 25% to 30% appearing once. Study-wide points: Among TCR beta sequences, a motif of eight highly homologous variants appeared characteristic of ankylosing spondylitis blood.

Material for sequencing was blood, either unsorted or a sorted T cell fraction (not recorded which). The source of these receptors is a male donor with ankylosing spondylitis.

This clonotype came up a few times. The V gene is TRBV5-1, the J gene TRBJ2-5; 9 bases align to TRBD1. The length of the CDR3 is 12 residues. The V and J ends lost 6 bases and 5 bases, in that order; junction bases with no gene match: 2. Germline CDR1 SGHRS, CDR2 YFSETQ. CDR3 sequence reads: CASKGQGETQYF. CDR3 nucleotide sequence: TGCGCCAGCAAAGGACAGGGGGAGACCCAGTACTTC.

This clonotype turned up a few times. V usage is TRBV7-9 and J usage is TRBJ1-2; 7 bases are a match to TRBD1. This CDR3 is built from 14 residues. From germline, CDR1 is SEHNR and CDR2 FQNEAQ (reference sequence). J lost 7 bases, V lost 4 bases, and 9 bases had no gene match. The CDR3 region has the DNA TGTGCCAGCAGCTCAGACAGGGTGCTATCTGGCTACACCTTC. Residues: CASSSDRVLSGYTF.

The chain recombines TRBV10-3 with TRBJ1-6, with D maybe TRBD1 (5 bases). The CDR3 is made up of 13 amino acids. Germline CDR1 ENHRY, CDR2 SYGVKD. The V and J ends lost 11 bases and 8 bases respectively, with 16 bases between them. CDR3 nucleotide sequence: TGTGCCCTTTCTCCTGGGGCAGATTCACCCCTCCACTTT. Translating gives CALSPGADSPLHF.

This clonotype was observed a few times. This chain's CDR3 is CSAIGPHYYEQYF. Here the CDR3 DNA reads TGCAGTGCTATTGGACCACACTACTACGAGCAGTACTTC. J is TRBJ2-7 and V is TRBV20-1; unclear D gene. Germline V gene data show CDR1 as DFQATT and CDR2 as SNEGSKA (reference sequence). V was cut by 4 bases and J by 3 bases, with 13 bases left in between. The CDR3 sequence is 13 residues long.

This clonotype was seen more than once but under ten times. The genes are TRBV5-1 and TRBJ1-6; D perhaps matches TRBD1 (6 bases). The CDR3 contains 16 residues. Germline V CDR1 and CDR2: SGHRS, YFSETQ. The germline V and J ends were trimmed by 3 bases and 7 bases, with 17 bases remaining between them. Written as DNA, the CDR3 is TGCGCCAGCAGCTCGGAAGGGGGGACTGGCAATTCACCCCTCCACTTT. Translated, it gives CASSSEGGTGNSPLHF.

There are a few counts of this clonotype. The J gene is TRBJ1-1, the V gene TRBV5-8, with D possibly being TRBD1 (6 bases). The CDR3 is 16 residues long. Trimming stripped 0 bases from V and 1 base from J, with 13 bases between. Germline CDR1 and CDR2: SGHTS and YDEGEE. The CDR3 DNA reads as TGTGCCAGCAGCTTGGTACTGGGGACAAAGAACACTGAAGCTTTCTTT. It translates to CASSLVLGTKNTEAFF.

CDR3 in amino acids: CASSLGPLADYEQYV. In DNA form, the CDR3 reads TGTGCCAGCAGCTTGGGTCCCCTAGCGGACTACGAGCAGTACGTC. The J gene is TRBJ2-7, the V gene TRBV5-6; 7 bases are a match to TRBD2. Germline V gene data show CDR1 as SGHDT and CDR2 as YYEEEE. This CDR3 spans 15 amino acids. V lost 0 bases and J lost 3; bases outside the gene matches: 6.

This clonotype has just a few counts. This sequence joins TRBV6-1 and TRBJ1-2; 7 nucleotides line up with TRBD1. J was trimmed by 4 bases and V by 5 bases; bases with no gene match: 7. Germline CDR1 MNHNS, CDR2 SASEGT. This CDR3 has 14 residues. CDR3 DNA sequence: TGTGCCAGCAGTACCCCGGGACAGCGCTATGGCTACACCTTC. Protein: CASSTPGQRYGYTF.

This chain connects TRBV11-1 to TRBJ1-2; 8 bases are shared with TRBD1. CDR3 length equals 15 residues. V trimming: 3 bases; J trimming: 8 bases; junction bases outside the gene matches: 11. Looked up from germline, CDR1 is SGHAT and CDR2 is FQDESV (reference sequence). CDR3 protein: CASSFGGQVPRGYTF. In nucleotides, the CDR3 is TGTGCCAGCAGCTTCGGGGGACAGGTTCCTCGGGGCTACACCTTC.

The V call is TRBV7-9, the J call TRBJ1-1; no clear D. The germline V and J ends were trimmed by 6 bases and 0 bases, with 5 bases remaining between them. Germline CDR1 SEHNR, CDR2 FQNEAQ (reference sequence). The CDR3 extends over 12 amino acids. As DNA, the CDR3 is TGTGCCAGCAGTGAGATGAACACTGAAGCTTTCTTT. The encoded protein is CASSEMNTEAFF.

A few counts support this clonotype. The CDR3 bases are TGTGCCACCAGCCCCCGTAGCGGGAGGGCCAGTGATGAGCAGTTCTTC. It yields the protein CATSPRSGRASDEQFF. The rearrangement joins TRBV15 to TRBJ2-1; 11 bases are shared with TRBD2. Per the germline V gene, CDR1 is LNHNV and CDR2 is YYDKDF (reference sequence). The CDR3 covers 16 residues. Germline trimming cut 5 bases from V and 8 bases from J; bases unmatched to any gene: 11.

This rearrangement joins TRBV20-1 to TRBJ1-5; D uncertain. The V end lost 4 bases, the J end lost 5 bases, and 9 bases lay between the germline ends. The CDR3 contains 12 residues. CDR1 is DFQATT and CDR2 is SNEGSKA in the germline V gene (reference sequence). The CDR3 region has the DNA TGCAGTGCTACCAGACCGGATCAGCCCCAGCATTTT. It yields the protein CSATRPDQPQHF.

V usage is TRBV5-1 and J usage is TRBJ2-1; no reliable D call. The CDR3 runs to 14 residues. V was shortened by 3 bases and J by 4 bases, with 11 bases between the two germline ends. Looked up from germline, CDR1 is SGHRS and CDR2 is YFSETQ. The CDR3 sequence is CASSSKTDYNEQFF. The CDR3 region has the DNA TGCGCCAGCAGCTCGAAGACGGATTACAATGAGCAGTTCTTC.

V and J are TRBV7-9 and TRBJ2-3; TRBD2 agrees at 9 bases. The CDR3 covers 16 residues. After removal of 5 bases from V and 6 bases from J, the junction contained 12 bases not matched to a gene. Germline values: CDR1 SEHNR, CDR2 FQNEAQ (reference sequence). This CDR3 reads CASSRGLAGRGDTQYF. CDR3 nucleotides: TGTGCCAGCAGCAGGGGACTAGCCGGGAGAGGGGATACGCAGTATTTT.

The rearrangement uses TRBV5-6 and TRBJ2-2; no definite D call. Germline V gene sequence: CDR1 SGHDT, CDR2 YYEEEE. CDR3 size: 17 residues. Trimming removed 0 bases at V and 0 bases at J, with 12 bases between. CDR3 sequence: CASSLALTATNTGELFF. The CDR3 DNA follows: TGTGCCAGCAGCTTGGCTTTAACAGCTACGAACACCGGGGAGCTGTTTTTT.

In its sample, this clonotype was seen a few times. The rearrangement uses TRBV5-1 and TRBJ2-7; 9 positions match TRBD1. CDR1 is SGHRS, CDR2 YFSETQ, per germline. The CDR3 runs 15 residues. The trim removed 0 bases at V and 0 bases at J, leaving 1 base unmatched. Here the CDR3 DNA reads TGCGCCAGCAGCTTGGTACAGGGGGCCTCCTACGAGCAGTACTTC. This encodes CASSLVQGASYEQYF.

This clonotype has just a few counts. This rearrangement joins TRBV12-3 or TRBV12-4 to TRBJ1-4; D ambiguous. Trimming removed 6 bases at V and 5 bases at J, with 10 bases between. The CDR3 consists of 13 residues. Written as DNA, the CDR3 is TGTGCCAGCAGACTAACAGAGAATGAAAAACTGTTTTTT. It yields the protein CASRLTENEKLFF.

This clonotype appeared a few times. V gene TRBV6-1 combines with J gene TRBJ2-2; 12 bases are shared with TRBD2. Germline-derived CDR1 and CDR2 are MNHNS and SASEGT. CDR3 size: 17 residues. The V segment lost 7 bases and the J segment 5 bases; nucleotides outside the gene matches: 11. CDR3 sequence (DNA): TGTGCCAGCACCAATATGGGCACTAGCGGGAGGACCGGGGAGCTGTTTTTT. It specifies CASTNMGTSGRTGELFF.

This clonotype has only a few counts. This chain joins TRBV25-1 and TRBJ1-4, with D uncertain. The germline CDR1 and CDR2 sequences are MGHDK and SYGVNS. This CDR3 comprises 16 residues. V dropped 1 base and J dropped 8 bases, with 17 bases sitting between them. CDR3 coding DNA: TGTGCCAGCAGTGAATCCCGACGTGTCACCAAGGAAAAACTGTTTTTT. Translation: CASSESRRVTKEKLFF.

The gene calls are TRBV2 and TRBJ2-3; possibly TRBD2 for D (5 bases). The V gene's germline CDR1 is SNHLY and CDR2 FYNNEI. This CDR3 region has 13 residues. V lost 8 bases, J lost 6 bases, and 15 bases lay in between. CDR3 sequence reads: CASSSRLWDTQYF. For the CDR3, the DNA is TGTGCCAGCTCCTCGCGACTATGGGATACGCAGTATTTT.

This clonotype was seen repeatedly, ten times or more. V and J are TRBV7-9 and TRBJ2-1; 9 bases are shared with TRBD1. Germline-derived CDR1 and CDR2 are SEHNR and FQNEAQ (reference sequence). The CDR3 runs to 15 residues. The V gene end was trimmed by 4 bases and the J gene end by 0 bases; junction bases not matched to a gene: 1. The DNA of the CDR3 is TGTGCCAGCAGCTGGGACAGGGCCTCCTACAATGAGCAGTTCTTC. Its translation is CASSWDRASYNEQFF.

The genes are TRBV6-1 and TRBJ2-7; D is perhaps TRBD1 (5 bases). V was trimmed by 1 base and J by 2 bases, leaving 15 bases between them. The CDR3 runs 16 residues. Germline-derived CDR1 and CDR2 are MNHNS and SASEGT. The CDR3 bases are TGTGCCAGCAGTGAAGAGCAGGGCCGTCGGACCTACGAGCAGTACGTC. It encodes CASSEEQGRRTYEQYV.

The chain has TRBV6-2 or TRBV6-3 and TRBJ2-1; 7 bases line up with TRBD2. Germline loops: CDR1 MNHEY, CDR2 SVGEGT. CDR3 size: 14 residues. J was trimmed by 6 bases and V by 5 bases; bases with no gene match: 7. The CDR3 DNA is TGTGCCAGCAGTAAGCGGGACCCGGTCAATGAGCAGTTCTTC. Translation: CASSKRDPVNEQFF.